This TCR beta chain is from a study of vaccination effects on CD4 cells after COVID-19. Worth noting for this clone: Its antigen is unknown.

The data were produced by immunoSEQ multiplex PCR, yet TCRdb's version contains in-frame clones alone and is incomplete. This table has about 72,000 clones, about 81% appearing once. In the ViraFEST assay, antigen-specific CD4+ clonotypes were identified by expansion after peptide-pool stimulation. A roughly 11-day culture period preceded the isolation of CD4+ T cells. The cohort was immunized with two doses of either the BNT162b2 or mRNA-1273 vaccine. Cultures of approximately 2.1 million PBMC per well contained around 10 IU/ml IL-2 plus 10 ug/ml peptides. IL-2 medium supplanted half the medium on days 3 and 7. Germline V gives CDR1 MNHEY, CDR2 SVGAGI. V was trimmed by 0 bases and J by 2 bases, leaving 13 bases between them. The CDR3 is 16 residues long.

Sequences were derived from CD4+ T cells from PBMCs cultured with HCoV-229E spike peptides, sampled after COVID-19 vaccination. The clonotype originates from a human donor who received a COVID-19 vaccine. The genes are TRBV6-5 and TRBJ1-1; possibly TRBD1 for D (5 bases). The CDR3 DNA reads as TGTGCCAGCAGTTACTCGATGGGCAGGGCCAACACTGAAGCTTTCTTT. The encoded protein is CASSYSMGRANTEAFF.